Presented here are 31 T cell receptor beta chains from one specimen sequenced in a study of cytomegalovirus exposure and HLA in healthy donors. PCR employed 60 Vbeta and 13 Jbeta primers. Sequencing was performed with immunoSEQ multiplex PCR; in TCRdb, only in-frame clones are kept and a portion is missing. The sample yields 40,000 to 45,000 clones, roughly 60% seen once. Sequenced input: PBMCs. The receptors come from a human donor in good health.

On this clone itself: One junction end disagrees with the germline gene, perhaps due to a read error. The chain recombines TRBV7-9 with TRBJ2-3; 8 bases align to TRBD1. The CDR3 runs 13 residues. Germline lookup yields CDR1 SEHNR and CDR2 FQNEAQ (reference sequence). CDR3 protein: CASSSPAGTGNSF. The CDR3 nucleotides are TGTGCCAGCAGCTCGCCTGCCGGGACAGGAAACAGTTTT.

This chain joins TRBV2 and TRBJ1-5; D not resolved. The CDR3 spans 17 residues. Germline lookup yields CDR1 SNHLY and CDR2 FYNNEI. Trimming removed 6 bases from V and 1 base from J, with 19 bases in between. In DNA form, the CDR3 reads TGTGCCAGCAGACGTCGAGAGGCAGAATCGAGCAATCAGCCCCAGCATTTT. The encoded protein is CASRRREAESSNQPQHF.

The CDR3: CASSQRTGGVYGYTF. CDR3 nucleotides: TGTGCCAGCAGCCAACGGACAGGGGGGGTCTATGGCTACACCTTC. The chain carries TRBV14 and TRBJ1-2; 10 nucleotides agree with TRBD1. Trimming cost V 2 bases and J 4 bases; bases outside gene matches: 4. Germline-derived CDR1 and CDR2 are SGHDN and FVKESK. There are 15 residues in the CDR3.

The chain uses TRBV4-1 and TRBJ1-3, with no clear D. Germline CDR1 is MGHRA and CDR2 is YSYEKL. Trimming stripped 0 bases from V and 0 bases from J, with 24 bases between. CDR3 length: 21 amino acids. The CDR3 here is CASSQEPVQAESRPSGNTIYF. CDR3 sequence (DNA): TGCGCCAGCAGCCAAGAGCCCGTACAAGCGGAATCAAGGCCCTCTGGAAACACCATATATTTT.

The chain couples TRBV2 to TRBJ2-2; D is uncertain. The CDR3 loop spans 19 amino acids. V lost 6 bases to trimming and J lost 1 base, with 24 bases between them. Germline lookup yields CDR1 SNHLY and CDR2 FYNNEI. The chain's CDR3 is CASSASDPRRLMNTGELFF. In nucleotides, the CDR3 is TGTGCCAGCAGCGCCTCCGACCCCCGGCGGCTGATGAACACCGGGGAGCTGTTTTTT.

This chain joins TRBV6-1 and TRBJ1-3, with D unresolved. The CDR3 extends over 13 amino acids. Trimming pared 4 bases from V and 0 bases from J, leaving 4 bases between. Germline CDR1 is MNHNS and CDR2 is SASEGT. The CDR3 DNA is TGTGCCAGCAGTGCAGTCTCTGGAAACACCATATATTTT. This gives the protein CASSAVSGNTIYF.

The chain combines TRBV4-1 with TRBJ2-1, with 9 bases aligning to TRBD1. Germline V lookup: CDR1 MGHRA, CDR2 YSYEKL. This CDR3 spans 16 amino acids. V lost 1 base to trimming and J lost 6 bases; unmatched junction nucleotides: 7. In nucleotides, the CDR3 is TGCGCCAGCAGCCAAGGGTGGGACAGGGTTGTCAATGAGCAGTTCTTC. It yields the protein CASSQGWDRVVNEQFF.

This clone was seen more than once but under ten times. This chain joins TRBV7-6 and TRBJ2-2; 7 bases agree with TRBD2. In germline, CDR1 is SGHVS, CDR2 FNYEAQ. V shed 3 bases and J 7 bases; nucleotides not matched to a gene: 5. CDR3 length equals 14 residues. DNA for the CDR3: TGTGCCAGCAGCTTCCGGGAGGATCTCGGGGAGCTGTTTTTT. It encodes CASSFREDLGELFF.

This chain connects TRBV18 to TRBJ1-2; 7 nucleotides match TRBD1. With V trimmed by 0 bases and J by 5 bases, 3 bases remained unmatched. Germline V CDR1 and CDR2: KGHSH, LQKENI. This CDR3 has 14 residues. The CDR3 loop is CASSPPGTDYGYTF. In DNA form, the CDR3 reads TGTGCCAGCTCACCACCGGGGACAGATTATGGCTACACCTTC.

A few counts support this clone. The gene calls are TRBV5-1 and TRBJ1-2; 7 bases agree with TRBD1. V gave up 2 bases and J gave up 8 bases; unmatched junction bases: 9. This CDR3 region has 14 residues. The germline V gene has CDR1 SGHRS and CDR2 YFSETQ. In nucleotides, the CDR3 is TGCGCCAGCAGCTTTTTGGAGGGGGCAAACGGCTACACCTTC. Its protein is CASSFLEGANGYTF. Using reference TRBV5-1 and TRBJ1-2 for the parts outside the CDR3, the full variable domain is KAGVTQTPRYLIKTRGQQVTLSCSPISGHRSVSWYQQTPGQGLQFLFEYFSETQRNKGNFPGRFSGRQFSNSRSEMNVSTLELGDSALYLCASSFLEGANGYTFGSGTRLTVV.

This chain joins TRBV10-3 and TRBJ1-1, with 8 bases fitting TRBD1. CDR3 length: 13 amino acids. Losses at the gene ends were 6 bases for V and 1 base for J; bases not matched to a gene: 1. The V gene's germline CDR1 is ENHRY and CDR2 SYGVKD. In DNA, the CDR3 is TGTGCCATCAGGGGGACAGGGAACACTGAAGCTTTCTTT. Protein: CAIRGTGNTEAFF.

The genes are TRBV7-2 and TRBJ2-3; TRBD1 agrees at 7 bases. CDR3 size: 17 residues. The germline CDR1 and CDR2 sequences are SGHTA and FQGNSA. The V and J ends lost 4 bases and 2 bases, in that order; junction bases with no gene match: 12. The CDR3, as DNA: TGTGCCAGCAGCTCACCCCTCCAAACAGGGGACACAGATACGCAGTATTTT. It translates to CASSSPLQTGDTDTQYF.

The chain combines TRBV5-6 with TRBJ2-5, with D maybe TRBD1 (5 bases). V shed 2 bases and J shed 5 bases, with 13 bases lying between them. Germline assignment: CDR1 SGHDT and CDR2 YYEEEE. CDR3 length: 14 residues. CDR3 bases: TGTGCCAGCAGCTTCCAGCAGGGAATGGAGACCCAGTACTTC. Translating gives CASSFQQGMETQYF.

This clone came up a few times. The chain combines TRBV7-2 with TRBJ1-5, with D uncertain. The CDR3 covers 13 residues. The V end lost 1 base, the J end lost 7 bases, and 8 bases lay between the germline ends. Looked up from germline, CDR1 is SGHTA and CDR2 is FQGNSA. CDR3 DNA: TGTGCCAGCAGCTTAGATCTGAGCCAGCCCCAGCATTTT. It encodes CASSLDLSQPQHF.

The chain links TRBV4-3 to TRBJ1-6, with 7 nucleotides matching TRBD1. V trimming: 0 bases; J trimming: 7 bases; junction bases outside the gene matches: 3. Per the germline V gene, CDR1 is LGHNA and CDR2 is YSLEER. This CDR3 region has 15 residues. The CDR3 coding sequence is TGCGCCAGCAGCCAAGAAGGGGGCAGGAATTCACCCCTCCACTTT. This codes for CASSQEGGRNSPLHF.

This clone was picked up a small number of times. This chain connects TRBV5-4 to TRBJ1-6, with D unclear. CDR3 length: 17 residues. Germline assignment: CDR1 SGHNT and CDR2 YYREEE (reference sequence). Trimming cost V 0 bases and J 2 bases, with 12 bases left between them. The CDR3 region has the DNA TGTGCCAGCAGCTTGGGTGCCCCCAACACCTATAATTCACCCCTCCACTTT. It yields the protein CASSLGAPNTYNSPLHF.

CDR3 sequence (DNA): TGTGCCAGCAGCTTCGTAAGCCGTTACACCGGGGAGCTGTTTTTT. Amino acids: CASSFVSRYTGELFF. The chain has TRBV5-6 and TRBJ2-2; no firm D call. The germline V gene encodes CDR1 SGHDT and CDR2 YYEEEE. The CDR3 runs 15 residues. Deletions cut 2 bases from V and 3 bases from J, with 11 bases between.

The genes are TRBV5-1 and TRBJ2-5, with D possibly matching TRBD2 (5 bases). The length of the CDR3 is 14 residues. The V and J ends lost 2 bases and 1 base respectively, with 9 bases between them. Germline V lookup: CDR1 SGHRS, CDR2 YFSETQ. The CDR3 DNA reads TGCGCCAGCAGCTTAATGGGGAGCCAAGAGACCCAGTACTTC. Residues: CASSLMGSQETQYF.

The V gene is TRBV7-9, the J gene TRBJ2-4; unclear D gene. V lost 3 bases and J lost 0, with 6 bases in between. CDR3 size: 14 residues. Germline lookup yields CDR1 SEHNR and CDR2 FQNEAQ (reference sequence). The CDR3, as DNA: TGTGCCAGCAGCTTGGCCCTAGCCAAAAACATTCAGTACTTC. Residues: CASSLALAKNIQYF.

The chain is built from TRBV7-2 and TRBJ1-4, with 7 bases identical to TRBD1. Germline CDR1 reads SGHTA; CDR2 reads FQGNSA. V trimming: 3 bases; J trimming: 13 bases; junction bases outside the gene matches: 14. This CDR3 region has 15 residues. CDR3 loop: CASSLITGAQRILFF. DNA of the CDR3: TGTGCCAGCAGCTTGATAACAGGGGCACAGCGAATACTGTTTTTT.

The DNA for the CDR3 is TGTGCCACCCGCGGCTACCAAGGGGGAAGCGAAGCTTTCTTT. Translation: CATRGYQGGSEAFF. The gene calls are TRBV9 and TRBJ1-1, with a possible D match to TRBD1 (6 bases). Looked up from germline, CDR1 is SGDLS and CDR2 is YYNGEE. The germline V and J ends were trimmed by 9 bases and 8 bases, with 23 bases remaining between them. The CDR3 contains 14 residues. The entire variable domain, with the rest obtained from reference TRBV9 and TRBJ1-1, is as follows: DSGVTQTPKHLITATGQRVTLRCSPRSGDLSVYWYQQSLDQGLQFLIQYYNGEERAKGNILERFSAQQFPDLHSELNLSSLELGDSALYFCATRGYQGGSEAFFGQGTRLTVV.

This clone has just a few counts. This chain joins TRBV7-2 and TRBJ1-2; tentatively, D is TRBD1 (5 bases). CDR1 SGHTA and CDR2 FQGNSA come from the germline V gene. Trimming took off 5 bases at V and 0 bases at J, with 13 bases between the two ends. The CDR3 length is 15 residues. In DNA form, the CDR3 reads TGTGCCAGCAGCCAAGCCACAGGCCCTAACTATGGCTACACCTTC. Residues: CASSQATGPNYGYTF.

The table lists this clone with a few counts. The same CDR3 arises from other DNA sequences in this sample as well. The rearrangement joins TRBV28 to TRBJ1-2; no clear D gene. Germline CDR1 and CDR2: MDHEN and SYDVKM. The V gene lost 4 bases and the J gene lost 5 bases, with 2 bases spanning the gap. The CDR3 covers 10 residues. CDR3 nucleotide sequence: TGTGCCAGCAGTTCGTATGGCTACACCTTC. Its protein product is CASSSYGYTF.

The chain employs TRBV2 and TRBJ1-5; 10 bases map to TRBD1. The CDR3 is 14 amino acids. Germline lookup yields CDR1 SNHLY and CDR2 FYNNEI. J gave up 5 bases and V 6 bases, and 4 bases lay outside the gene matches. The CDR3 nucleotides read TGTGCCAGCAGCGCCGGACAGGGGGATCAGCCCCAGCATTTT. This translates into CASSAGQGDQPQHF.

The chain combines TRBV6-6 with TRBJ2-5; 8 nucleotides agree with TRBD2. The germline gives CDR1 MNHNY, CDR2 SVGAGI (reference sequence). The CDR3 consists of 16 residues. Losses at the gene ends were 2 bases for V and 1 base for J; bases not matched to a gene: 6. CDR3 DNA sequence: TGTGCCAGCAGTTACGTCGGCGGGGGGTCCCAAGAGACCCAGTACTTC. This codes for CASSYVGGGSQETQYF.

The chain employs TRBV12-2 and TRBJ1-6; no DNA check was done on the table's D call, TRBD1. TRBV12-2 is described as a pseudogene. The CDR3 totals 15 residues. CDR3 sequence: CASLMDIYHNSPLHF. The CDR3 region has the DNA TGTGCAAGCCTCATGGACATTTACCATAATTCACCCCTCCACTTT.

The chain is built from TRBV15 and TRBJ2-1; TRBD2 aligns across 12 bases. V trimming: 0 bases; J trimming: 6 bases; junction bases outside the gene matches: 6. Germline values: CDR1 LNHNV, CDR2 YYDKDF (reference sequence). This CDR3 contains 17 residues. CDR3 sequence reads: CATSREGTSGLFNEQFF. CDR3 bases: TGTGCCACCAGCAGAGAAGGGACTAGCGGGCTGTTCAATGAGCAGTTCTTC.

This clone was picked up a small number of times. This same CDR3 is encoded by further DNA sequences in the sample. The V gene is TRBV5-6, the J gene TRBJ2-5, with 8 bases fitting TRBD2. Germline V gene data show CDR1 as SGHDT and CDR2 as YYEEEE. CDR3 length equals 15 residues. Trimming removed 1 base from V and 5 bases from J; junction bases left unmatched: 7. CDR3 loop: CASSLLAGGRETQYF. The CDR3 nucleotides are TGTGCCAGCAGCTTGTTGGCGGGGGGCCGCGAGACCCAGTACTTC.

This clone has more than one count but fewer than ten. The genes are TRBV2 and TRBJ1-1; TRBD1 matches at 7 bases. Germline loops: CDR1 SNHLY, CDR2 FYNNEI. The CDR3 runs to 14 residues. V lost 6 bases, J lost 1 base, and 5 bases stayed unmatched. The DNA of the CDR3 is TGTGCCAGCAGGACGGGACAGCAGAACACTGAAGCTTTCTTT. It encodes CASRTGQQNTEAFF.

Here the CDR3 reads CASSTPLGAYEQYF. The DNA for the CDR3 is TGTGCCAGCAGCACGCCCCTAGGGGCTTACGAGCAGTACTTC. This sequence joins TRBV7-9 and TRBJ2-7; D is perhaps TRBD1 (5 bases). In germline, CDR1 is SEHNR, CDR2 FQNEAQ (reference sequence). V was pared by 5 bases and J by 4 bases, with 15 bases between. This CDR3 has 14 amino acids.

The sample holds one count of this clone. The chain uses TRBV6-5 and TRBJ1-5; the D gene is possibly TRBD1 (6 bases). Germline V gives CDR1 MNHEY, CDR2 SVGAGI. This CDR3 region has 15 residues. V was pared by 5 bases and J by 2 bases, with 13 bases between. In DNA, the CDR3 is TGTGCCAGCAGTCCATCGAAGGGGGGCAATCAGCCCCAGCATTTT. Amino acid sequence: CASSPSKGGNQPQHF.